This TCR beta chain was captured in a study of control samples from healthy donors and cancer patients (dated by TCRdb to the early 2020s). The library was generated by the immunoSEQ multiplex PCR assay. This is the immuneACCESS table as TCRdb keeps it, with only in-frame sequences that have V and J called. A part of the clones is gone; compared with another copy, unresolved V genes explain less than half, and the rest is unexplained. The sample table holds 90,000 to 110,000 clones, of which about nine tenths were seen once. In total, the top ten clones hold roughly 4.5% of the sample. A note on this clone: It lacks a known antigen. Per-base qualities were not stored, and no clone one base away is much larger.

Sequenced sample: blood. The clonotype comes from a human donor in good health. The donor label of this sample is uncertain.

The CDR3 protein is CASSPERGYNEQFF. The nucleotides are TGTGCCAGCAGCCCAGAAAGGGGGTACAATGAGCAGTTCTTC. The rearrangement joined TRBV6-5 to TRBJ2-1; possibly the D gene is TRBD1, per 6 matching bases. Between the V and J ends, shortened by 6 bases and 4 bases respectively, the junction contains 13 bases. CDR3 length: 14 amino acids, cysteine to phenylalanine. Solely the CDR3 DNA is kept, with 42 bases framed from the first base. Sequences MNHEY (CDR1) and SVGAGI (CDR2) are obtained from the germline V gene.